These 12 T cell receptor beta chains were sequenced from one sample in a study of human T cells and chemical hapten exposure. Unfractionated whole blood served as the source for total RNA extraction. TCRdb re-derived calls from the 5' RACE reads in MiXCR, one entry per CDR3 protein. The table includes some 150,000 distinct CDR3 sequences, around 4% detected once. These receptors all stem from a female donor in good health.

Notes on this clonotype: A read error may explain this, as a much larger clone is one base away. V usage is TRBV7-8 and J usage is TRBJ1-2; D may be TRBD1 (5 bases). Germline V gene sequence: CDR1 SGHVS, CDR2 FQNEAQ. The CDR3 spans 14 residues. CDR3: CASSLVSRGYGDTF. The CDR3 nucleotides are TGTGCCAGCAGCTTAGTGAGCCGGGGCTATGGCGACACCTTC.

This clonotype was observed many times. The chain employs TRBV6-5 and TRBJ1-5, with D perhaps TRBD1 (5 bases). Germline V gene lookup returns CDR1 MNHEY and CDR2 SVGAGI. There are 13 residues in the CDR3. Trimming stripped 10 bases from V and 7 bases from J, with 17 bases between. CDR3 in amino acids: CATGGSSNQPQHF. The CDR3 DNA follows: TGTGCCACTGGGGGGTCGTCTAACCAGCCCCAGCATTTT.

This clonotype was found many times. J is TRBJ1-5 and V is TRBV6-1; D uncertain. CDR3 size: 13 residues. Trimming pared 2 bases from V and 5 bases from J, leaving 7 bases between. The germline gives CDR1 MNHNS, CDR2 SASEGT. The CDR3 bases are TGTGCCAGCAGTGAACTACGGGATCAGCCCCAGCATTTT. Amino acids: CASSELRDQPQHF.

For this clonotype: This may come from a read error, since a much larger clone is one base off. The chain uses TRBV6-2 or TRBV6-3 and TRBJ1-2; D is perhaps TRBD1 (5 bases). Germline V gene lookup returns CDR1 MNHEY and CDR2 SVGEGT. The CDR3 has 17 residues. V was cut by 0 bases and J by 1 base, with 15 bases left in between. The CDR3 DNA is TGTGCCAGCAGTTACTCTTCCGACAGACCTTATAACTATGGCTACACCTTC. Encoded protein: CASSYSSDRPYNYGYTF.

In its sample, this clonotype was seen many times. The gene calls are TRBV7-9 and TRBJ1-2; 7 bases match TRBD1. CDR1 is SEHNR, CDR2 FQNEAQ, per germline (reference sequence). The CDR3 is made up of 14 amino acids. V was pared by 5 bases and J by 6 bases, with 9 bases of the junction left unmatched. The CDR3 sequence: CASSLGQANNGYTF. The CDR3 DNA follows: TGTGCCAGCAGCCTCGGACAGGCGAATAATGGCTACACCTTC.

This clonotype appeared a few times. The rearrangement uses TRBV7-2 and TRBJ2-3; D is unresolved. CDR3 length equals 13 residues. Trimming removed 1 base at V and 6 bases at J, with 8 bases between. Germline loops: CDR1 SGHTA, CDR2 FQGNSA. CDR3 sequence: CASSLECSDTQYF. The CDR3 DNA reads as TGTGCCAGCAGCTTAGAGTGTTCGGATACGCAGTATTTT. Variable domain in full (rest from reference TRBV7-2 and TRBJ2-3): GAGVSQSPSNKVTEKGKDVELRCDPISGHTALYWYRQSLGQGLEFLIYFQGNSAPDKSGLPSDRFSAERTGGSVSTLTIQRTQQEDSAVYLCASSLECSDTQYFGPGTRLTVL.

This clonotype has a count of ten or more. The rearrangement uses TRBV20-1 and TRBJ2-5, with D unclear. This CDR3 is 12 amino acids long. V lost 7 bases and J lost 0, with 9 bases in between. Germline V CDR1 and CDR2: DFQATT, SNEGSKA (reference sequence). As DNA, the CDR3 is TGCAGTGGTGCGGATCACCAAGAGACCCAGTACTTC. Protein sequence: CSGADHQETQYF.

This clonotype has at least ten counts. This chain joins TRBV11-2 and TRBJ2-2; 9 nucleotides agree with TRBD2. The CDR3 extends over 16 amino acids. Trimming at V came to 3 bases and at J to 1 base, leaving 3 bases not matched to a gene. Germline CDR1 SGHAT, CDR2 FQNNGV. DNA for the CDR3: TGTGCCAGCAGCTTTCAACTAGCGGGGAACACCGGGGAGCTGTTTTTT. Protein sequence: CASSFQLAGNTGELFF.

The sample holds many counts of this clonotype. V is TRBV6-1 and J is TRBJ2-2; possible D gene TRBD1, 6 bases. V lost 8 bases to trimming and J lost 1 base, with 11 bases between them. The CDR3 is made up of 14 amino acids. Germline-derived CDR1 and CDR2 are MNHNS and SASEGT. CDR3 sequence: CASGTPMNTGELFF. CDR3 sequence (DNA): TGTGCCAGCGGGACACCTATGAACACCGGGGAGCTGTTTTTT.

For the CDR3, the DNA is TGTGCCAGCAGTGAAGACTTTAGGGACAGGGGTAAGACTGAAGCTTTCTTT. It translates to CASSEDFRDRGKTEAFF. The chain employs TRBV6-1 and TRBJ1-1; 10 bases fit TRBD1. The ends lost 1 base at V and 5 bases at J; junction bases unmatched: 10. Looked up from germline, CDR1 is MNHNS and CDR2 is SASEGT. The CDR3 sequence is 17 residues long.

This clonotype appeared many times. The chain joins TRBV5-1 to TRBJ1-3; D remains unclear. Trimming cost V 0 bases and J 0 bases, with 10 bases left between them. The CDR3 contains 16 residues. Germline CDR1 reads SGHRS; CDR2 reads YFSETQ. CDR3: CASSLAFGFSGNTIYF. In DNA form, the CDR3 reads TGCGCCAGCAGCTTGGCCTTCGGTTTCTCTGGAAACACCATATATTTT.

CDR3 residues: CASSATGYYEQYF. CDR3 DNA: TGTGCCAGCAGTGCGACAGGGTACTACGAGCAGTACTTC. This chain links TRBV6-1 with TRBJ2-7; 7 bases agree with TRBD1. The CDR3 is 13 amino acids. With V trimmed by 4 bases and J by 3 bases, 3 bases remained unmatched. Germline lookup yields CDR1 MNHNS and CDR2 SASEGT.